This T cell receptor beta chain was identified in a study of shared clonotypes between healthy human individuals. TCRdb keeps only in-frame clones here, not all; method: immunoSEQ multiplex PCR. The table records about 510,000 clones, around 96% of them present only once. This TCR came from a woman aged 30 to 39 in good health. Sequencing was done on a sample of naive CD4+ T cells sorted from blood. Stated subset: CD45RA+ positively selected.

CDR3 nucleotides: TGCGCCAGCAGCCAACGAGGGCGGGAGAGGGCGGATACGCAGTATTTT. This encodes CASSQRGRERADTQYF. The chain uses TRBV4-1 and TRBJ2-3; 7 bases are shared with TRBD2. The CDR3 contains 16 residues. Germline V CDR1 and CDR2: MGHRA, YSYEKL. V shed 2 bases and J 6 bases; nucleotides not matched to a gene: 11.